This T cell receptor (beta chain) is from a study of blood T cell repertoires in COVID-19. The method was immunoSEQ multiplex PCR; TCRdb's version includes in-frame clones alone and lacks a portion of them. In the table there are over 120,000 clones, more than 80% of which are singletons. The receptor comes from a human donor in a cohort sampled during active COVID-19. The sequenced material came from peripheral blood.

The CDR3 sequence: CASSNVGSREAQETQYF. The CDR3, as DNA: TGTGCCAGCAGCAATGTAGGCTCAAGGGAGGCCCAAGAGACCCAGTACTTC. The V gene is TRBV21-1, the J gene TRBJ2-5; TRBD2, the D gene given by the table, was not confirmed from the DNA. TRBV21-1 is annotated as a pseudogene. The CDR3 sequence is 17 residues long.